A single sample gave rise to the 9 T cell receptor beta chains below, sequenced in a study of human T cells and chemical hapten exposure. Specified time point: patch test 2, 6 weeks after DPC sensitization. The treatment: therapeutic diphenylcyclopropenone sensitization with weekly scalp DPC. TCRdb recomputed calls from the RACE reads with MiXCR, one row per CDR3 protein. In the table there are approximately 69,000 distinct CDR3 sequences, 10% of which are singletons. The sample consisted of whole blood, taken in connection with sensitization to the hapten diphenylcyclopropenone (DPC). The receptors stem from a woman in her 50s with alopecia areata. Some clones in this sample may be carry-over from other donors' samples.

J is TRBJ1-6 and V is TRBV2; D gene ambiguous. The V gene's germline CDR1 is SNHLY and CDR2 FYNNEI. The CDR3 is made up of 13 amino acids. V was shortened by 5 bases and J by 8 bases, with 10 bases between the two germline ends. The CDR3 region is CASSPTQDSPLHF. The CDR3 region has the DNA TGTGCCAGCAGTCCGACACAAGATTCACCCCTCCACTTT.

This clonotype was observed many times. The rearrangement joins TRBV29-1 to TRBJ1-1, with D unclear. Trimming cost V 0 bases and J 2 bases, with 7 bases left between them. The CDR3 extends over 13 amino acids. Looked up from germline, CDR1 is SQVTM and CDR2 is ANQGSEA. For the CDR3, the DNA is TGCAGCGTTGAAGACCCCGTCAACACTGAAGCTTTCTTT. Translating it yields CSVEDPVNTEAFF.

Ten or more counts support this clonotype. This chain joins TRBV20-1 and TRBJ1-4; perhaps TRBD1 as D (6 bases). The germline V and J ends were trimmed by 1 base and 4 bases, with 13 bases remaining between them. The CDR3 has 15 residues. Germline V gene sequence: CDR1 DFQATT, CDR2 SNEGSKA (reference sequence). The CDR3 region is CSARGQDPINEKLFF. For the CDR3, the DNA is TGCAGTGCTAGAGGACAGGATCCCATTAATGAAAAACTGTTTTTT.

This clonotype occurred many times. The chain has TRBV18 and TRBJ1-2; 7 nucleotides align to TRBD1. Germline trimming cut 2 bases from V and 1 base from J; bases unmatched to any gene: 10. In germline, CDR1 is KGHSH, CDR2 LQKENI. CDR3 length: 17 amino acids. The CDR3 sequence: CASSPSFGGGSNYGYTF. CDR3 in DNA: TGTGCCAGCTCACCAAGTTTCGGAGGGGGCAGTAACTATGGCTACACCTTC.

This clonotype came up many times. Written as DNA, the CDR3 is TGTGCCAGCAGTTCGACAGGGACCCAGCCCCAGCATTTT. It codes for CASSSTGTQPQHF. V gene TRBV5-5 combines with J gene TRBJ1-5, with 7 positions matching TRBD1. V lost 5 bases and J lost 7; bases outside the gene matches: 6. Germline-derived CDR1 and CDR2 are SGHKS and YYEKEE (reference sequence). There are 13 residues in the CDR3.

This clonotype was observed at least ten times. The CDR3 bases are TGCAGCGTCCAGGGTGCCGGGGAGCTGTTTTTT. It is translated as CSVQGAGELFF. V is TRBV29-1 and J is TRBJ2-2, with D perhaps TRBD1 (5 bases). The germline V gene has CDR1 SQVTM and CDR2 ANQGSEA. V lost 6 bases and J lost 6, with 8 bases in between. The CDR3 loop spans 11 amino acids.

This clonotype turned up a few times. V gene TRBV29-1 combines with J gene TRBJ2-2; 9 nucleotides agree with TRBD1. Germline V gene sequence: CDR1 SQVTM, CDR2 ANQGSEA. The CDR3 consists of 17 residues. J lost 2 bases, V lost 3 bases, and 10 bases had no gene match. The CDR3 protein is CSVEKRGTGTNTGELFF. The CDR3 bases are TGCAGCGTTGAGAAACGTGGGACAGGGACCAACACCGGGGAGCTGTTTTTT.

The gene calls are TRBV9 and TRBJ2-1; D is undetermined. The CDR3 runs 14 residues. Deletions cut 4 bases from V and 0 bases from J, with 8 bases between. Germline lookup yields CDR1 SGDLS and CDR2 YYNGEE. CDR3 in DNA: TGTGCCAGCAGCATCGGAAGCTCCTACAATGAGCAGTTCTTC. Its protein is CASSIGSSYNEQFF. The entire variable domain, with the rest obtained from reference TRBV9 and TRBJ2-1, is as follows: DSGVTQTPKHLITATGQRVTLRCSPRSGDLSVYWYQQSLDQGLQFLIQYYNGEERAKGNILERFSAQQFPDLHSELNLSSLELGDSALYFCASSIGSSYNEQFFGPGTRLTVL.

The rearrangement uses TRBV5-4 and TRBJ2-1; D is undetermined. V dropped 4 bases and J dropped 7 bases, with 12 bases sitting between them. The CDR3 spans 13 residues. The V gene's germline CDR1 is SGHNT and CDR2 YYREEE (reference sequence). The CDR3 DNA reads TGTGCCAGCAGCGTGATGACTGGTAATGAGCAGTTCTTC. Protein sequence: CASSVMTGNEQFF.